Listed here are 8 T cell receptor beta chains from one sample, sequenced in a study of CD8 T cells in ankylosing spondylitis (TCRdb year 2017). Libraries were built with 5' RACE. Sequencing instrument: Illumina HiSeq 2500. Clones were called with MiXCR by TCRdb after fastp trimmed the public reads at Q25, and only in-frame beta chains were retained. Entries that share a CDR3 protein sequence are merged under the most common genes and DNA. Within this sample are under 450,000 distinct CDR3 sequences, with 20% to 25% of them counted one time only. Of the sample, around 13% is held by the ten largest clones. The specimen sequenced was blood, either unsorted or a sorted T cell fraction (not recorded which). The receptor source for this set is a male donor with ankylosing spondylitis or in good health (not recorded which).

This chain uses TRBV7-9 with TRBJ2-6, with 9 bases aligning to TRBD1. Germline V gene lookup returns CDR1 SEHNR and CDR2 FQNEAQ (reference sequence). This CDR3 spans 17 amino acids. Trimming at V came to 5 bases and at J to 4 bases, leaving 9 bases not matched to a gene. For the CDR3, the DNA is TGTGCCAGCAGCCCCGACAGGGGGAGTGTCGGGGCCAACGTCCTGACTTTC. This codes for CASSPDRGSVGANVLTF.

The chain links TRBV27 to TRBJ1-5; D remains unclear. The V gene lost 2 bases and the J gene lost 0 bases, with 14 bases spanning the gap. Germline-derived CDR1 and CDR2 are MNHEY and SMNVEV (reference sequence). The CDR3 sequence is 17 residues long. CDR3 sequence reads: CASSLIWASNSNQPQHF. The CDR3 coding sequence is TGTGCCAGCAGTTTAATCTGGGCCTCTAATAGCAATCAGCCCCAGCATTTT.

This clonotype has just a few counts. The CDR3 sequence: CASSYVTRGKTDTQYF. CDR3 DNA sequence: TGTGCCAGCAGTTACGTTACCAGGGGGAAAACAGATACGCAGTATTTT. V usage is TRBV6-5 and J usage is TRBJ2-3; the match to TRBD1 covers 7 bases. Germline lookup yields CDR1 MNHEY and CDR2 SVGAGI. The length of the CDR3 is 16 residues. Trimming at V came to 2 bases and at J to 3 bases, leaving 8 bases not matched to a gene.

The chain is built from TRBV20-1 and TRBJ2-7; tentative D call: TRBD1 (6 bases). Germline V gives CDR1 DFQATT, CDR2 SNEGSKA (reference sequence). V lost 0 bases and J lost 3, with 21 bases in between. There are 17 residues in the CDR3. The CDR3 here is CSARDLGILGRGYEQYF. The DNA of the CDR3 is TGCAGTGCTAGAGATCTTGGTATCCTGGGCAGGGGCTACGAGCAGTACTTC.

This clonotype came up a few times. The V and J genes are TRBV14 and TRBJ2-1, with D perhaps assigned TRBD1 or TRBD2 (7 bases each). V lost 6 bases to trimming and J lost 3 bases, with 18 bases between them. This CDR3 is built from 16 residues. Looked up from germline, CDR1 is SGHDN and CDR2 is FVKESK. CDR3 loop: CASSPPGGGLYNEQFF. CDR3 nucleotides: TGTGCCAGCAGTCCCCCAGGGGGGGGGCTCTACAATGAGCAGTTCTTC.

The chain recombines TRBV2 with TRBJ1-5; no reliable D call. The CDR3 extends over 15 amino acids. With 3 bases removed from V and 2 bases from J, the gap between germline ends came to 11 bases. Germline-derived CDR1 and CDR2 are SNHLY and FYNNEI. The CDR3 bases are TGTGCCAGCAGTGACAGGACGCTAGGCAATCAGCCCCAGCATTTT. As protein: CASSDRTLGNQPQHF.

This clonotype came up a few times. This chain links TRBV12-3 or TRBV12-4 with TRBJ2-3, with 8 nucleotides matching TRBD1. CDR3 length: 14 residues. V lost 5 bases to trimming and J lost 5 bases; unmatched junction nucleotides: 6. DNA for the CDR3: TGTGCCAGCAGTCGGACAGGGTATTTAGATACGCAGTATTTT. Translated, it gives CASSRTGYLDTQYF.

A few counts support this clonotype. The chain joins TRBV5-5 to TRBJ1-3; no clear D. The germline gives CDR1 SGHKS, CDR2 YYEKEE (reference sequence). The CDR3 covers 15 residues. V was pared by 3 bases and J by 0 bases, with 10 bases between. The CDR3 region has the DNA TGTGCCAGCAGCTGGTGGGCAGACTCTGGAAACACCATATATTTT. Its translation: CASSWWADSGNTIYF.